Presented here are 24 T cell receptor beta chains from one specimen sequenced in a study of beta chain features in type 1 diabetes. Study-wide results and limits: Type 1 diabetes patients had moderately but significantly shorter TCRB CDR3s in all four CD4+ subsets.

What was sequenced were expressed TCRB transcripts, since all of the isolated RNA had been reverse transcribed. The table came from immunoSEQ multiplex PCR; TCRdb's copy has only in-frame clones and leaves some out. The sample includes hundreds of thousands of clones, roughly 12% of them seen just once. No antigens are known for them. Sequencing input: naive CD4+ T cells from blood. All receptors come from a woman in her late teens or twenties with type 1 diabetes.

In this sample, this clone turned up a few times. The chain employs TRBV18 and TRBJ2-2, with D perhaps matching TRBD1 (6 bases). Trimming cost V 3 bases and J 5 bases, with 13 bases left between them. Per the germline V gene, CDR1 is KGHSH and CDR2 is LQKENI. The CDR3 spans 15 residues. The DNA for the CDR3 is TGTGCCAGCTCACCCTCACAGGGTTGGACCGGGGAGCTGTTTTTT. The encoded protein is CASSPSQGWTGELFF. Combining the CDR3 with reference TRBV18 and TRBJ2-2 gives the whole variable domain NAGVMQNPRHLVRRRGQEARLRCSPMKGHSHVYWYRQLPEEGLKFMVYLQKENIIDESGMPKERFSAEFPKEGPSILRIQQVVRGDSAAYFCASSPSQGWTGELFFGEGSRLTVL.

V usage is TRBV5-1 and J usage is TRBJ2-1; 10 nucleotides line up with TRBD2. Looked up from germline, CDR1 is SGHRS and CDR2 is YFSETQ. With V trimmed by 2 bases and J by 9 bases, 5 bases remained unmatched. This CDR3 has 14 amino acids. DNA of the CDR3: TGCGCCAGCAGCTTAAGCGGGAGGGCCACTGAGCAGTTCTTC. It is translated as CASSLSGRATEQFF. Full variable domain (rest looked up from reference TRBV5-1 and TRBJ2-1): KAGVTQTPRYLIKTRGQQVTLSCSPISGHRSVSWYQQTPGQGLQFLFEYFSETQRNKGNFPGRFSGRQFSNSRSEMNVSTLELGDSALYLCASSLSGRATEQFFGPGTRLTVL.

This clone has only a few counts. The rearrangement joins TRBV18 to TRBJ2-4; D is perhaps TRBD1 (6 bases). CDR1 is KGHSH, CDR2 LQKENI, per germline. The CDR3 has 15 amino acids. Trimming took off 2 bases at V and 5 bases at J, with 13 bases between the two ends. The CDR3 DNA is TGTGCCAGCTCACCATCAAGAGGGGGTGAAAACATTCAGTACTTC. Translated, it gives CASSPSRGGENIQYF.

This chain joins TRBV18 and TRBJ2-2; 7 bases line up with TRBD2. After removal of 5 bases from V and 1 base from J, the junction contained 1 base not matched to a gene. This CDR3 comprises 14 residues. The germline V gene has CDR1 KGHSH and CDR2 LQKENI. In DNA form, the CDR3 reads TGTGCCAGCTCAGCGGGGGAGAACACCGGGGAGCTGTTTTTT. Its translation is CASSAGENTGELFF.

The V call is TRBV13, the J call TRBJ2-5; TRBD1 matches at 7 bases. The V and J ends lost 11 bases and 7 bases, in that order; junction bases with no gene match: 10. CDR3 length: 12 residues. Germline CDR1 and CDR2: PRHDT and FYEKMQ (reference sequence). The CDR3 region is CAGKGTARTQYF. The CDR3 DNA reads as TGTGCCGGCAAAGGGACAGCCAGGACCCAGTACTTC. Drawing the rest from reference TRBV13 and TRBJ2-5, the complete variable domain is AAGVIQSPRHLIKEKRETATLKCYPIPRHDTVYWYQQGPGQDPQFLISFYEKMQSDKGSIPDRFSAQQFSDYHSELNMSSLELGDSALYFCAGKGTARTQYFGPGTRLLVL.

The table lists this clone with a few counts. The J gene is TRBJ2-7, the V gene TRBV9, with D possibly TRBD1 on 5 matching bases. Trimming took off 3 bases at V and 4 bases at J, with 17 bases between the two ends. The CDR3 covers 15 residues. Germline V CDR1 and CDR2: SGDLS, YYNGEE. CDR3 in amino acids: CASSGGSPGLYEQYF. The DNA of the CDR3 is TGTGCCAGCAGCGGCGGCTCCCCAGGGCTATACGAGCAGTACTTC.

This chain links TRBV5-6 with TRBJ2-7; 7 nucleotides line up with TRBD1. V was clipped by 3 bases and J by 1 base; unmatched bases: 7. Germline V CDR1 and CDR2: SGHDT, YYEEEE. This CDR3 is 15 amino acids long. The CDR3 nucleotides read TGTGCCAGCAGCTCCAAAGACAGGGAATCCTACGAGCAGTACTTC. It is translated as CASSSKDRESYEQYF.

V usage is TRBV6-5 and J usage is TRBJ2-3, with unresolved D. V dropped 5 bases and J dropped 6 bases, with 9 bases sitting between them. The CDR3 extends over 12 amino acids. Germline V gene lookup returns CDR1 MNHEY and CDR2 SVGAGI. CDR3 sequence: CASSPSSDTQYF. The CDR3 region has the DNA TGTGCCAGCAGTCCGAGCTCCGATACGCAGTATTTT.

This clone was detected a few times. The chain employs TRBV18 and TRBJ2-5; tentative D call: TRBD1 (5 bases). V was trimmed by 1 base and J by 4 bases, leaving 10 bases between them. CDR3 length equals 14 residues. Germline V gives CDR1 KGHSH, CDR2 LQKENI. CDR3: CASSPQQAAETQYF. The CDR3 DNA reads as TGTGCCAGCTCACCACAACAGGCGGCAGAGACCCAGTACTTC.

This clone was seen a few times. The chain links TRBV28 to TRBJ1-1; tentative D call: TRBD1 (6 bases). The CDR3 runs 14 residues. V was shortened by 4 bases and J by 9 bases, with 18 bases between the two germline ends. CDR1 and CDR2 from the germline V gene are MDHEN and SYDVKM. CDR3 residues: CASSSGQTWMKAFF. The CDR3 DNA is TGTGCCAGCAGTTCTGGACAGACTTGGATGAAAGCTTTCTTT.

The chain joins TRBV28 to TRBJ2-1, with 9 bases fitting TRBD2. The CDR3 extends over 12 amino acids. V trimming: 8 bases; J trimming: 8 bases; junction bases outside the gene matches: 4. Germline CDR1 and CDR2: MDHEN and SYDVKM. Here the CDR3 DNA reads TGTGCCAGCGAGCGGGAGGATCATGAGCAGTTCTTC. It is translated as CASEREDHEQFF.

The chain links TRBV6-5 to TRBJ1-1; 8 nucleotides match TRBD1. After removal of 6 bases from V and 3 bases from J, the junction contained 9 bases not matched to a gene. Germline CDR1 and CDR2: MNHEY and SVGAGI. CDR3 length: 15 amino acids. As DNA, the CDR3 is TGTGCCAGCAGCCCCGGACAGGGAGGACACACTGAAGCTTTCTTT. Translation gives CASSPGQGGHTEAFF.

This chain links TRBV30 with TRBJ1-5; TRBD1 is a possible D gene (6 bases). V lost 2 bases and J lost 2, with 13 bases in between. The CDR3 spans 15 residues. Germline CDR1 reads GTSNPN; CDR2 reads SVGIG (reference sequence). The CDR3 coding sequence is TGTGCCTGGAGTTCACAGGGTCAGGGCAATCAGCCCCAGCATTTT. The encoded protein is CAWSSQGQGNQPQHF.

This clone came up a few times. The chain joins TRBV27 to TRBJ1-2, with D maybe TRBD1 (6 bases). This CDR3 has 13 amino acids. The germline V gene encodes CDR1 MNHEY and CDR2 SMNVEV (reference sequence). Trimming took off 5 bases at V and 8 bases at J, with 15 bases between the two ends. This CDR3 is CASSPTTGMGYTF. CDR3 bases: TGTGCCAGCAGTCCAACGACAGGCATGGGCTACACCTTC.

The chain employs TRBV7-8 and TRBJ2-7; 7 bases align to TRBD1. This CDR3 is built from 15 residues. V was clipped by 4 bases and J by 2 bases; unmatched bases: 8. Germline V lookup: CDR1 SGHVS, CDR2 FQNEAQ. DNA of the CDR3: TGTGCCAGCAGCTGGGCCGGCCAGGGGGCCTACGAGCAGTACTTC. Its protein product is CASSWAGQGAYEQYF.

This clone was seen a few times. The chain is built from TRBV15 and TRBJ2-7, with no clear D. Germline lookup yields CDR1 LNHNV and CDR2 YYDKDF (reference sequence). V was shortened by 0 bases and J by 1 base, with 10 bases between the two germline ends. The length of the CDR3 is 15 residues. CDR3 in amino acids: CATSRDSRRSYEQYF. The CDR3 DNA sequence: TGTGCCACCAGCAGAGATTCGCGCAGGTCCTACGAGCAGTACTTC.

The CDR3 DNA reads as TGTGCCAGTAGTATAGTCGCCCAGGCAGGGGAGACCCAGTACTTC. Protein: CASSIVAQAGETQYF. This chain joins TRBV19 and TRBJ2-5, with D maybe TRBD1 (5 bases). Germline CDR1 and CDR2: LNHDA and SQIVND (reference sequence). Deletions cut 1 base from V and 5 bases from J, with 14 bases between. CDR3 length: 15 residues.

This clone showed up just a few times. The rearrangement links TRBV5-6 to TRBJ2-3, with D possibly matching TRBD2 (6 bases). Looked up from germline, CDR1 is SGHDT and CDR2 is YYEEEE. V lost 1 base to trimming and J lost 6 bases, with 15 bases between them. This CDR3 is 15 amino acids long. CDR3 amino acids: CASSLTATGVDTQYF. For the CDR3, the DNA is TGTGCCAGCAGCTTGACTGCGACGGGGGTGGATACGCAGTATTTT.

In DNA form, the CDR3 reads TGTGCCAGCAGTCCGCCGGGCCGGAGGCACTACGAGCAGTACTTC. It translates to CASSPPGRRHYEQYF. V and J are TRBV27 and TRBJ2-7; D is perhaps TRBD2 (5 bases). This CDR3 is built from 15 residues. The V gene's germline CDR1 is MNHEY and CDR2 SMNVEV (reference sequence). Trimming stripped 5 bases from V and 3 bases from J, with 17 bases between.

This chain uses TRBV5-1 with TRBJ1-1, with D hard to call. The CDR3 is made up of 11 amino acids. Germline values: CDR1 SGHRS, CDR2 YFSETQ. The germline V and J ends were trimmed by 4 bases and 8 bases, with 9 bases remaining between them. The CDR3 spells CASSSTPEAFF. CDR3 DNA sequence: TGCGCCAGCAGCAGCACGCCGGAAGCTTTCTTT. The full variable domain, in which reference TRBV5-1 and TRBJ1-1 provide the parts outside the CDR3, is KAGVTQTPRYLIKTRGQQVTLSCSPISGHRSVSWYQQTPGQGLQFLFEYFSETQRNKGNFPGRFSGRQFSNSRSEMNVSTLELGDSALYLCASSSTPEAFFGQGTRLTVV.

The V gene is TRBV7-2, the J gene TRBJ2-4, with TRBD1 as a possible D gene (6 bases). CDR1 SGHTA and CDR2 FQGNSA come from the germline V gene. The CDR3 extends over 16 amino acids. With 6 bases removed from V and 1 base from J, the gap between germline ends came to 16 bases. CDR3 sequence: CASRSGHPWAKNIQYF. DNA of the CDR3: TGTGCCAGCAGATCGGGACACCCGTGGGCCAAAAACATTCAGTACTTC.

The chain has TRBV7-9 and TRBJ2-7; 14 bases are a match to TRBD2. Germline loops: CDR1 SEHNR, CDR2 FQNEAQ (reference sequence). Trimming at V came to 5 bases and at J to 0 bases, leaving 6 bases not matched to a gene. This CDR3 is 17 amino acids long. The CDR3 nucleotides are TGTGCCAGCAGCAGAGGACTAGCGGGGGGAAGCTCCTACGAGCAGTACTTC. This gives the protein CASSRGLAGGSSYEQYF.

In this sample, this clone turned up a few times. The chain links TRBV19 to TRBJ2-2, with a tentative D call TRBD2 (6 bases). V lost 0 bases, J lost 7 bases, and 18 bases lay in between. This CDR3 comprises 17 residues. The germline V gene encodes CDR1 LNHDA and CDR2 SQIVND (reference sequence). The chain's CDR3 is CASSIEAGRREIGELFF. CDR3 nucleotide sequence: TGTGCCAGTAGTATAGAGGCGGGGCGGAGAGAAATCGGGGAGCTGTTTTTT.

A few counts support this clone. The gene calls are TRBV4-3 and TRBJ2-1; D might be TRBD2 (6 bases). Per the germline V gene, CDR1 is LGHNA and CDR2 is YSLEER. This CDR3 is 12 amino acids long. V shed 5 bases and J shed 12 bases, with 14 bases lying between them. The CDR3 region is CASSYSSDLQFF. Written as DNA, the CDR3 is TGCGCCAGCAGCTACTCTAGCGATTTGCAGTTCTTC.